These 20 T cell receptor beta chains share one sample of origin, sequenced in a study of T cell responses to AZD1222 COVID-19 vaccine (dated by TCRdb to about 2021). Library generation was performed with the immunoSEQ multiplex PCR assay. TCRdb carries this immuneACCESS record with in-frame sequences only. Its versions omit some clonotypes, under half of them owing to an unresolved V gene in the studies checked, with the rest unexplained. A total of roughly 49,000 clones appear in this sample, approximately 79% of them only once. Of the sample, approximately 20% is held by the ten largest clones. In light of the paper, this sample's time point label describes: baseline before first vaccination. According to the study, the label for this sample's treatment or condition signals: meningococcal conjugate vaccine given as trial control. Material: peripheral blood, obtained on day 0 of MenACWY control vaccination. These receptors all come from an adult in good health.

Here the CDR3 DNA reads TGTGCCAGCAGCGTAGACGGGGCCCTTATAGATACGCAGTATTTT. Translation gives CASSVDGALIDTQYF. V and J are TRBV9 and TRBJ2-3; either TRBD1 or TRBD2 may fit D (5 bases each). Germline V gene lookup returns CDR1 SGDLS and CDR2 YYNGEE. The V end was cut by 0 bases, the J end by 5 bases, with 13 bases between. The CDR3 covers 15 residues. Supplemented by reference TRBV9 and TRBJ2-3, the full variable domain reads DSGVTQTPKHLITATGQRVTLRCSPRSGDLSVYWYQQSLDQGLQFLIQYYNGEERAKGNILERFSAQQFPDLHSELNLSSLELGDSALYFCASSVDGALIDTQYFGPGTRLTVL.

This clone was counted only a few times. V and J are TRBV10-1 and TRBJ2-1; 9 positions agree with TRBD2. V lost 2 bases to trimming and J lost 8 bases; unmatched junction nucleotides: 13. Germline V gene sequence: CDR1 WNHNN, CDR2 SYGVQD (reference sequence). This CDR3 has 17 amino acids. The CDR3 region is CASSEGEAGGRGDEQFF. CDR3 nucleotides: TGCGCCAGCAGTGAGGGGGAAGCGGGGGGCAGGGGCGATGAGCAGTTCTTC.

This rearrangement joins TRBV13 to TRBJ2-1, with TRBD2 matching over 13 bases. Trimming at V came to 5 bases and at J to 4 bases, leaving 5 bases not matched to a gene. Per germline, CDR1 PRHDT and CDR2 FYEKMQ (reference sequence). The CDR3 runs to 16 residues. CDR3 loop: CASSAQLAGGYNEQFF. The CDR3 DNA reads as TGTGCCAGCAGCGCCCAACTAGCGGGAGGGTACAATGAGCAGTTCTTC.

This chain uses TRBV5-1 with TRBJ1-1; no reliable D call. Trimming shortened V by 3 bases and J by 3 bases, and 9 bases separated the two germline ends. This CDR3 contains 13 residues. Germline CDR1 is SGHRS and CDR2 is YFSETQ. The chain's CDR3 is CASSSGLDTEAFF. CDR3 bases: TGCGCCAGCAGCTCAGGACTGGACACTGAAGCTTTCTTT.

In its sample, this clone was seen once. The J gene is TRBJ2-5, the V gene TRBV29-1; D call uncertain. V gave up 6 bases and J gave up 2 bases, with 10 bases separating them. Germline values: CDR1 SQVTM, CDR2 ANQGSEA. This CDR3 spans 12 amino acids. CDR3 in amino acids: CSVSEYQETQYF. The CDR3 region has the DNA TGCAGCGTCTCAGAGTATCAAGAGACCCAGTACTTC. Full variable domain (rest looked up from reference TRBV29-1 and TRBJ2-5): SAVISQKPSRDICQRGTSLTIQCQVDSQVTMMFWYRQQPGQSLTLIATANQGSEATYESGFVIDKFPISRPNLTFSTLTVSNMSPEDSSIYLCSVSEYQETQYFGPGTRLLVL.

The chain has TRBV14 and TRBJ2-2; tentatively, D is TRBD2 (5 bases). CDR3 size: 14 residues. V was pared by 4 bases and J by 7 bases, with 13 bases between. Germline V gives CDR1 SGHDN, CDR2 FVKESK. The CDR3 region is CASSPIGAGGELFF. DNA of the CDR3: TGTGCCAGCAGCCCCATCGGCGCGGGCGGGGAGCTGTTTTTT.

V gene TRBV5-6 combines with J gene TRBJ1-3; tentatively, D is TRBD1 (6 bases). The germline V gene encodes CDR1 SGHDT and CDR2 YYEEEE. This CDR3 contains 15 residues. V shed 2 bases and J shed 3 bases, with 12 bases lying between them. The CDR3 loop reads CASSFLGGNGNTIYF. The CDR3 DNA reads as TGTGCCAGCAGCTTTTTAGGGGGGAATGGAAACACCATATATTTT.

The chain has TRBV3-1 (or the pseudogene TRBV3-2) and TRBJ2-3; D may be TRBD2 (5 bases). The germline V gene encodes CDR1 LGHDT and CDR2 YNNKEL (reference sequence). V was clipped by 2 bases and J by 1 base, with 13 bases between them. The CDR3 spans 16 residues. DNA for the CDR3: TGTGCCAGCAGCCAATCATCTCATAGCGGCACAGATACGCAGTATTTT. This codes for CASSQSSHSGTDTQYF.

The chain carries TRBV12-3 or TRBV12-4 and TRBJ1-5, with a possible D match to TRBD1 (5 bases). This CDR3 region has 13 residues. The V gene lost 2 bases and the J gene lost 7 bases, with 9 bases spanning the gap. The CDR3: CASSLWAGQPQHF. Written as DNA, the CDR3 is TGTGCCAGCAGTTTATGGGCAGGGCAGCCCCAGCATTTT.

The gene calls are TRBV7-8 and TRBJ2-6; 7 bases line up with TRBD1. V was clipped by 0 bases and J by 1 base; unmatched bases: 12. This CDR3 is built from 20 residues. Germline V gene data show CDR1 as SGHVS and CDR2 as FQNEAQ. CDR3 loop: CASSLAPRQGRLSGANVLTF. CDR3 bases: TGTGCCAGCAGCTTAGCTCCTCGACAGGGTAGACTGTCTGGGGCCAACGTCCTGACTTTC.

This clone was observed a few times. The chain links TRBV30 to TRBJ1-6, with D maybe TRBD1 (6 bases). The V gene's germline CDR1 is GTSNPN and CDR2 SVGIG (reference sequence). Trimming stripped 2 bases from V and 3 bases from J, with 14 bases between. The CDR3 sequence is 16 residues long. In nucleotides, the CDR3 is TGTGCCTGGAGTCTGGGGTCGGGACACTATAATTCACCCCTCCACTTT. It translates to CAWSLGSGHYNSPLHF.

The CDR3 loop is CASSRNRYNEQFF. The CDR3 nucleotides are TGTGCCAGCAGCCGAAACAGGTACAATGAGCAGTTCTTC. The chain is built from TRBV27 and TRBJ2-1, with a weak D call TRBD1 (5 bases). The CDR3 extends over 13 amino acids. Germline CDR1 reads MNHEY; CDR2 reads SMNVEV (reference sequence). V was cut by 6 bases and J by 4 bases, with 10 bases left in between.

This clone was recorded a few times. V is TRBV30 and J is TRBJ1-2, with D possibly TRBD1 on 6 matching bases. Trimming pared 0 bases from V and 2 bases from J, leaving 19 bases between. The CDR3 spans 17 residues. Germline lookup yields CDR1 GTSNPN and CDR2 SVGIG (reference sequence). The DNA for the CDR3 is TGTGCCTGGAGTGTACGGGTCGGGGGGCAAAGGAACTATGGCTACACCTTC. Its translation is CAWSVRVGGQRNYGYTF.

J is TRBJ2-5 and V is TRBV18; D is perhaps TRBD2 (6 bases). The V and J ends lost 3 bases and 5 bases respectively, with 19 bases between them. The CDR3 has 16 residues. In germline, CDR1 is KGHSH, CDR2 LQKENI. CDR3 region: CASSPPGLSGRETQYF. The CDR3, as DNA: TGTGCCAGCTCACCTCCGGGACTTTCGGGAAGGGAGACCCAGTACTTC.

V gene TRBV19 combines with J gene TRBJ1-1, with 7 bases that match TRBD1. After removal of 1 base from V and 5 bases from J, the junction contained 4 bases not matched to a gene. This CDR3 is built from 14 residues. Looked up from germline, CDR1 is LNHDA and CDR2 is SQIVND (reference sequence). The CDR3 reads CASSIGQGNTEAFF. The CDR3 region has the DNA TGTGCCAGTAGTATAGGACAGGGAAATACTGAAGCTTTCTTT.

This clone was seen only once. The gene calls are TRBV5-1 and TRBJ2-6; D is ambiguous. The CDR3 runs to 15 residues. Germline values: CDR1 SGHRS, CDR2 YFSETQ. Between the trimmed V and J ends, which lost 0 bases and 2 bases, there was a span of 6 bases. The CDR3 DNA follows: TGCGCCAGCAGCTTGGGTGAAACTGGGGCCAACGTCCTGACTTTC. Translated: CASSLGETGANVLTF.

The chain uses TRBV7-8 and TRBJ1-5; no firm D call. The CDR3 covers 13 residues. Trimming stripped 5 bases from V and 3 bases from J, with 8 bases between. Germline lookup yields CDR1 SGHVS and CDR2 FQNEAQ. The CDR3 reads CASSPGINQPQHF. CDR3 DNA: TGTGCCAGCAGCCCTGGGATCAATCAGCCCCAGCATTTT.

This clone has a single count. The CDR3 spells CSVVVWDNEAFF. The CDR3 DNA reads TGCAGCGTTGTCGTATGGGATAATGAAGCTTTCTTT. The chain uses TRBV29-1 and TRBJ1-1; D is uncertain. This CDR3 has 12 residues. Germline CDR1 and CDR2: SQVTM and ANQGSEA. Trimming cost V 4 bases and J 7 bases, with 13 bases left between them.

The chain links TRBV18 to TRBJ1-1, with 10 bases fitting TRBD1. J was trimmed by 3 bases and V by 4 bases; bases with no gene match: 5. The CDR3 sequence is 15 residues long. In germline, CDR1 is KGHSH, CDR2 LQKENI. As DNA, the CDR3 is TGTGCCAGCTCACTCTCCGGGACAGGGGACACTGAAGCTTTCTTT. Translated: CASSLSGTGDTEAFF.

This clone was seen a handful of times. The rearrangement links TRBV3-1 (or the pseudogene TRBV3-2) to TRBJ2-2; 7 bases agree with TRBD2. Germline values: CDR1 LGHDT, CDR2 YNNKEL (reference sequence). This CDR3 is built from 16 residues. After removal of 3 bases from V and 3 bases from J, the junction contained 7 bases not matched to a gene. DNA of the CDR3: TGTGCCAGCAGCCAGGTGGCAGGGAGGGACACCGGGGAGCTGTTTTTT. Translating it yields CASSQVAGRDTGELFF.